This T cell receptor beta chain appears in the sequencing data of a study of vaccination and CD4 T cells after COVID-19. Overall study context: Four females and six males made up the convalescents, two of whom were Hispanic. General study results and limits: Median roughly 86% of reactive clones detected in convalescent patients emerged only post-vaccination.

The CDR3 has 14 residues. V was clipped by 7 bases and J by 2 bases, with 14 bases between them. Germline values: CDR1 MDHEN, CDR2 SYDVKM. As for this clonotype: Its target is not known.

Noted treatment: approximately nine-day PBMC culture with coronavirus spike peptide pools or control peptides (ViraFEST assay). The Oncomine TCR Beta short-read assay was applied to DNA of cultured CD4+ T cells. TCRdb reprocessed the PCR reads via MiXCR and lists one record per CDR3 protein. The sample holds over 15,000 distinct CDR3 sequences, more than 25% seen once. Sequencing was carried out using cultured CD4+ T cells from blood. The origin of this receptor is a human donor with COVID-19. The genes are TRBV28 and TRBJ1-2, with D possibly TRBD1 on 5 matching bases. The CDR3 reads CASTSGIRNYGYTF. CDR3 in DNA: TGTGCCAGCACATCAGGGATTCGAAACTATGGCTACACCTTC.